The rows below give T cell receptor beta chains drawn from one sample of a study of cytomegalovirus exposure and HLA in healthy donors. Assay used: immunoSEQ multiplex PCR; TCRdb lists only in-frame clones, some missing. Of 90,000 to 100,000 clones listed, around 80% are singletons. The sample was PBMCs. Receptor source: a man between 35 and 55 years old in good health and CMV-seronegative. Each CDR3 is given with its conserved first and last residue. Fields, in order: clone size, J gene, D gene, V gene, CDR3 protein, CDR3 DNA. The D gene is left open where the match is weak. Expanded clones are given a class, and other clones once, few, many or no size at all.

>NA|TRBJ1-1|NA|TRBV7-8
CASSLVGGHGGTEAFF
TGTGCCAGCAGCTTAGTCGGAGGCCACGGGGGCACTGAAGCTTTCTTT
>NA|TRBJ2-7|TRBD2|TRBV6-5
CASSYSRTSGAYEQYF
TGTGCCAGCAGTTACTCGAGGACTAGCGGGGCATACGAGCAGTACTTC
>NA|TRBJ2-7|TRBD1|TRBV7-2
CASGQGVNYEQYF
TGTGCCAGCGGACAGGGGGTGAACTACGAGCAGTACTTC
>few|TRBJ2-2|NA|TRBV19
CASSMGAGPTGELFF
TGTGCCAGTAGTATGGGGGCAGGGCCAACCGGGGAGCTGTTTTTT
>NA|TRBJ1-2|TRBD1|TRBV29-1
CSVETGVLYGYTF
TGCAGCGTTGAGACAGGGGTCCTCTATGGCTACACCTTC
>NA|TRBJ2-5|NA|TRBV5-1
CASSLASAGQETQYF
TGCGCCAGCAGCTTGGCCTCGGCAGGCCAAGAGACCCAGTACTTC
>NA|TRBJ2-5|NA|TRBV2
CASSEGTLTQETQYF
TGTGCCAGCAGTGAGGGGACACTGACTCAAGAGACCCAGTACTTC
>NA|TRBJ1-2|NA|TRBV7-3
CASSSSGVGGYTF
TGTGCCAGCAGCTCCTCAGGGGTTGGCGGCTACACCTTC
>NA|TRBJ1-1|NA|TRBV6-1
CASSESPGLTEAFF
TGTGCCAGCAGTGAAAGTCCGGGATTAACTGAAGCTTTCTTT
>NA|TRBJ2-7|TRBD1|TRBV5-8
CASSWSGTGYYEQYF
TGTGCCAGCAGCTGGTCCGGGACAGGTTACTACGAGCAGTACTTC
>NA|TRBJ2-7|NA|TRBV5-1
CASSLEDSLYF
TGCGCCAGCAGCTTGGAGGACAGCCTCTACTTC
>NA|TRBJ1-1|NA|TRBV4-3
CASSQETGPYTEAFF
TGCGCCAGCAGCCAAGAAACAGGCCCTTACACTGAAGCTTTCTTT
>few|TRBJ2-7|NA|TRBV7-8
CASSPAPSGYYEQYF
TGTGCCAGCAGCCCAGCGCCATCAGGGTACTACGAGCAGTACTTC
>NA|TRBJ1-1|NA|TRBV18
CASSRDRMNTEAFF
TGTGCCAGCTCAAGAGACAGGATGAACACTGAAGCTTTCTTT
>NA|TRBJ2-1|NA|TRBV5-1
CASSSRGRAGEQFF
TGCGCCAGCAGCTCCCGCGGTCGGGCGGGTGAGCAGTTCTTC
>NA|TRBJ2-7|NA|TRBV6-4
CASSDSGGSIYEQYF
TGTGCCAGCAGTGACTCTGGGGGCTCGATCTACGAGCAGTACTTC
>NA|TRBJ1-4|TRBD1|TRBV5-1
CASSPQGGIDEKLFF
TGCGCCAGCAGCCCACAGGGGGGCATCGATGAAAAACTGTTTTTT
>NA|TRBJ1-4|NA|TRBV5-5
CASRRSGDKLFF
TGTGCCAGCAGACGGAGCGGCGACAAACTGTTTTTT
>NA|TRBJ2-5|TRBD1|TRBV7-3
CASSAAQGVRETQYF
TGTGCCAGCAGCGCCGCCCAGGGGGTGAGAGAGACCCAGTACTTC
>NA|TRBJ2-2|TRBD2|TRBV7-2
CASSVRGGRTGELFF
TGTGCCAGCAGCGTACGGGGGGGGCGGACCGGGGAGCTGTTTTTT
>NA|TRBJ2-7|NA|TRBV6-6
CASKASRGPYEQYF
TGTGCCAGCAAGGCGTCCAGGGGTCCCTACGAGCAGTACTTC
>once|TRBJ2-7|TRBD2|TRBV27
CASSFTSGDYEQYF
TGTGCCAGCAGTTTTACTAGCGGGGACTACGAGCAGTACTTC
>NA|TRBJ2-6|NA|TRBV30
CAWIPGSGANVLTF
TGTGCCTGGATTCCCGGGTCTGGGGCCAACGTCCTGACTTTC
>few|TRBJ1-3|NA|TRBV10-3
CAISGERTGNTIYF
TGTGCCATCAGTGGCGAGAGGACTGGAAACACCATATATTTT
>NA|TRBJ2-1|TRBD2|TRBV4-1
CASSPGLATYNEQFF
TGCGCCAGCAGCCCGGGACTAGCCACCTACAATGAGCAGTTCTTC